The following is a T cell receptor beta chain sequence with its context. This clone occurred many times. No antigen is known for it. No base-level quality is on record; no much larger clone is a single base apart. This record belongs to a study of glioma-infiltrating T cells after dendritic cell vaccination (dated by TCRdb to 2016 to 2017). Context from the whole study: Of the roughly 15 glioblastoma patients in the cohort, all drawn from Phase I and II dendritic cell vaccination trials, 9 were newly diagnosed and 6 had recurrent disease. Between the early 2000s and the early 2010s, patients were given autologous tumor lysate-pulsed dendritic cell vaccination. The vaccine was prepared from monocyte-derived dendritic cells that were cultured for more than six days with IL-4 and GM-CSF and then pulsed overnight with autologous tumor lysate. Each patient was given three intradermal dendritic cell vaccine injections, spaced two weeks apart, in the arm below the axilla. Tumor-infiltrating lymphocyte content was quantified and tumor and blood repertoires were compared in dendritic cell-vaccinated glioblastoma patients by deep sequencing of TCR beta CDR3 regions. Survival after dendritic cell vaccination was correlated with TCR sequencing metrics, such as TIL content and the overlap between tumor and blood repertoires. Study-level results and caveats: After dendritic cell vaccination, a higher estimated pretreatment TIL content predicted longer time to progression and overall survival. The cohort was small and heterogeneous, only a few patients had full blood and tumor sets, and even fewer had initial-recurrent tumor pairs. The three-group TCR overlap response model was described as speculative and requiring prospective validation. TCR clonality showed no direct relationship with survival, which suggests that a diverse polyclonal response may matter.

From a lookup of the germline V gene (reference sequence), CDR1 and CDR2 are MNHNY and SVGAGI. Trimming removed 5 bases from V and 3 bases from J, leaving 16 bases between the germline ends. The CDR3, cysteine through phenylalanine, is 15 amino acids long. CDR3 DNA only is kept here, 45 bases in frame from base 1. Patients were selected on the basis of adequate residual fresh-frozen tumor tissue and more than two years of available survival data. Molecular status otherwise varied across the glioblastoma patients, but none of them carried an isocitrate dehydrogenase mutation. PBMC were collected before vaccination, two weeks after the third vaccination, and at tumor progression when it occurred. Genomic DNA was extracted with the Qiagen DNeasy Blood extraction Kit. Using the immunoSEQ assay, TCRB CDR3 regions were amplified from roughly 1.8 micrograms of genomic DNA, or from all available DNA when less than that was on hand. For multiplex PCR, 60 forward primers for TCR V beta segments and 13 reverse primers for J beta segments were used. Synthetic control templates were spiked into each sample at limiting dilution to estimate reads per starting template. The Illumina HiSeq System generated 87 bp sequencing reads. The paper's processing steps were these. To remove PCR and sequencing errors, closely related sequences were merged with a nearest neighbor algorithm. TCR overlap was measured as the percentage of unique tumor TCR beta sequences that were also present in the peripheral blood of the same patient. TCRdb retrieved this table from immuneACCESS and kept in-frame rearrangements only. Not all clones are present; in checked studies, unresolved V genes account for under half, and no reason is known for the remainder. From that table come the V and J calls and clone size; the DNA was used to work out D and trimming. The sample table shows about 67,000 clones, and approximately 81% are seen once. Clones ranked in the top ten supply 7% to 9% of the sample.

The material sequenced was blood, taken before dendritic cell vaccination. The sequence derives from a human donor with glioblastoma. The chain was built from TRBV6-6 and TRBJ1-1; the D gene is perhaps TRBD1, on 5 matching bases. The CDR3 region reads CASSATREKDTEAFF. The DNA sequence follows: TGTGCCAGCAGTGCTACCAGGGAAAAGGACACTGAAGCTTTCTTT.